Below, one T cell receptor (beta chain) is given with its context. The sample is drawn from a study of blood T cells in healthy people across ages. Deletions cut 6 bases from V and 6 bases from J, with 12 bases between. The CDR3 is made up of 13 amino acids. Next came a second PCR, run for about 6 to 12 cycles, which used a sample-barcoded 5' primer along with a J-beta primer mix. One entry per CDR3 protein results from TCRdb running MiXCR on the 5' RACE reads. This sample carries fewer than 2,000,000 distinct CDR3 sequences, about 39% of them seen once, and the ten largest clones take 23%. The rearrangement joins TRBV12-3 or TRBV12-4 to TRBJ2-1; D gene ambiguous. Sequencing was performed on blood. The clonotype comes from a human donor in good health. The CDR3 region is CASRPSGSNEQFF. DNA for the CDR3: TGTGCCAGCAGACCCTCTGGTAGCAATGAGCAGTTCTTC.